The source of this TCR beta chain is a study of blood T cell repertoires in COVID-19. At the level of the study: Whether acute or convalescent, the COVID-19 samples came from the United States, Italy and Spain. In each case, the material was cDNA or gDNA derived from T cells, B-cell-depleted T cells, or PBMCs.

V shed 6 bases and J shed 6 bases, with 17 bases lying between them. From germline, CDR1 is MNHEY and CDR2 SMNVEV (reference sequence). The CDR3 has 14 amino acids. Per the authors' pipeline: Amplification from reference gene primers served as the basis for estimated nucleated cell counts. Method: immunoSEQ multiplex PCR; TCRdb's copy keeps in-frame clones and lacks some. The V and J calls and clone size come from that table; D and trimming were worked out from the DNA. The data contain about 99,000 clones, just over 85% of them seen just once; the ten biggest clones take up over 10%. The TCR was taken from a woman aged 55 to 70 in a cohort sampled during active or convalescent COVID-19. The V call is TRBV27, the J call TRBJ1-2; D is perhaps TRBD1 (6 bases). The source material was peripheral blood. CDR3 amino acids: CASSGRGKDDGYTF. CDR3 sequence (DNA): TGTGCCAGCAGCGGGAGGGGGAAGGATGATGGCTACACCTTC.